A selection of T cell receptor beta chains follows, all from one sample in a study of blood T cells in healthy people across ages. TCRdb analysed the 5' RACE reads with MiXCR anew, one entry per CDR3 protein. The table includes fewer than 900,000 distinct CDR3 sequences, roughly 47% detected once. The specimen sequenced was blood. These receptors were taken from a woman aged 55 to 70 in good health. Each CDR3 is given without its conserved first and last residue. D genes are given only for firm matches. Clone size, where shown, is once, few, many, or a class for clones that have expanded.

-	TRBV5-1	TRBD1	ASGVRQGPDNEQF
-	TRBV7-3	-	ASSPHAVYNEQF
-	TRBV15	-	ATSRVGGSYTDTQY
few	TRBV6-5	TRBD1	ASTGGNFGYT
-	TRBV20-1	TRBD2	SARWASGRVPDTQY
once	TRBV6-2/TRBV6-3	TRBD1	AGSLRDSLY
-	TRBV5-1	TRBD2	ASSPATSGSYNEQF
few	TRBV4-3	TRBD2	ASQLYGRQDEQF
many	TRBV4-2	-	ASSQDAAAESYEQY
-	TRBV12-3/TRBV12-4	-	ASSSGDVQETQY
few	TRBV7-2	-	ASSSGAGSLETQY
-	TRBV6-2/TRBV6-3	TRBD1	ASTRTGGTEAF
few	TRBV28	TRBD1	VSSPGQEVRDTQY
many	TRBV20-1	-	SARDLGGGHPDTQY
-	TRBV2	-	ASNMVGYEQY
-	TRBV29-1	-	SVDSEGRGKLF
-	TRBV7-3	-	ASSSGSWGTEAF
few	TRBV2	-	ASNRRINQPQH
few	TRBV3-1	-	ASSPGEALSYEQY